What follows is one T cell receptor beta chain and its context. Its antigen is undetermined. J was trimmed by 1 base and V by 8 bases; bases with no gene match: 8. The CDR3 contains 14 residues. Germline V gene sequence: CDR1 PRHDT, CDR2 FYEKMQ (reference sequence). Replicate sorted-subset PCRs were loaded with around 220 ng DNA, 25,000 to 30,000 T cell genomes. Per the original data handling: ImmunoSEQ gave junction-only sequences without quality scores, so filtering differed. Data came from immunoSEQ multiplex PCR; TCRdb stores just in-frame clones and leaves some out. V, J and clone size are those of that table, while D and trimming were read from the DNA. The table lists hundreds of thousands of clones, 95% of them singletons. Naive CD8 isolation took CD45RO-negative cells positively selected for CCR7 and excluded terminally differentiated effector memory CD45RA+ cells. The sample originates from a study of shared clonotypes between healthy human individuals. Findings and limits, study-wide: Generally, estimated richness proved larger in naive subsets than it did in memory subsets.

This clonotype was obtained from a woman between 25 and 40 years old in good health. This chain joins TRBV13 and TRBJ2-7; the match to TRBD2 covers 7 bases. Sequenced sample: naive CD8+ T cells sorted from blood. The CDR3 here is CASASGDPSYEQYF. In DNA form, the CDR3 reads TGTGCCAGCGCTAGCGGAGACCCATCCTACGAGCAGTACTTC.